The clone carrying this T cell receptor (beta chain) showed up just a few times. Its antigen is as yet unknown. The CDR3 covers 14 residues. Germline values: CDR1 LGHDT, CDR2 YNNKEL (reference sequence). V was shortened by 1 base and J by 5 bases, with 11 bases between the two germline ends. The data were obtained in a study of early T cells in non-severe SARS-CoV-2 infection. Study background: Sequenced bulk RNA came from whole blood that was unsorted, and chains were unpaired. General observations from the study: VDJdb matching favored anti-spike CD8 responses, missing private and CD4 specificities.

Individual cDNA molecules received unique molecular identifiers during library preparation. MiXCR, run by TCRdb on the 5' RACE reads, gives a single entry per CDR3 protein. The sample holds around 94,000 distinct CDR3 sequences; around 12% are singletons and the top ten take 6.2%. This TCR was sampled from an adult who was a healthcare worker with PCR-confirmed SARS-CoV-2 infection or an uninfected control (not recorded which). Sequenced sample: whole blood. The chain has TRBV3-1 and TRBJ1-1, with D possibly being TRBD1 (5 bases). The CDR3 loop reads CASSQVRGVTEAFF. In DNA form, the CDR3 reads TGTGCCAGCAGCCAAGTACGGGGCGTGACTGAAGCTTTCTTT.